Below, one TCR beta chain is given with its context. This CDR3 contains 15 residues. Vbeta (60) and Jbeta (13) primers were used in the PCR. Clones were sequenced by immunoSEQ multiplex PCR, and TCRdb holds only the in-frame ones, with some missing. The sample has over 80,000 clones, 60% to 85% seen once. The data belong to a study of cytomegalovirus exposure and HLA in healthy donors. This TCR came from a man aged 55 to 70 in good health and CMV-seropositive. The chain is built from TRBV21-1 and TRBJ2-7; the DNA was not compared with TRBD2, the D call given in the table. TRBV21-1 is reported as a pseudogene. The source material was PBMCs. CDR3 protein: CASSKAKGRECGQYF. The CDR3 DNA reads TGTGCCAGCAGCAAAGCAAAGGGGCGGGAGTGTGGGCAGTACTTC.